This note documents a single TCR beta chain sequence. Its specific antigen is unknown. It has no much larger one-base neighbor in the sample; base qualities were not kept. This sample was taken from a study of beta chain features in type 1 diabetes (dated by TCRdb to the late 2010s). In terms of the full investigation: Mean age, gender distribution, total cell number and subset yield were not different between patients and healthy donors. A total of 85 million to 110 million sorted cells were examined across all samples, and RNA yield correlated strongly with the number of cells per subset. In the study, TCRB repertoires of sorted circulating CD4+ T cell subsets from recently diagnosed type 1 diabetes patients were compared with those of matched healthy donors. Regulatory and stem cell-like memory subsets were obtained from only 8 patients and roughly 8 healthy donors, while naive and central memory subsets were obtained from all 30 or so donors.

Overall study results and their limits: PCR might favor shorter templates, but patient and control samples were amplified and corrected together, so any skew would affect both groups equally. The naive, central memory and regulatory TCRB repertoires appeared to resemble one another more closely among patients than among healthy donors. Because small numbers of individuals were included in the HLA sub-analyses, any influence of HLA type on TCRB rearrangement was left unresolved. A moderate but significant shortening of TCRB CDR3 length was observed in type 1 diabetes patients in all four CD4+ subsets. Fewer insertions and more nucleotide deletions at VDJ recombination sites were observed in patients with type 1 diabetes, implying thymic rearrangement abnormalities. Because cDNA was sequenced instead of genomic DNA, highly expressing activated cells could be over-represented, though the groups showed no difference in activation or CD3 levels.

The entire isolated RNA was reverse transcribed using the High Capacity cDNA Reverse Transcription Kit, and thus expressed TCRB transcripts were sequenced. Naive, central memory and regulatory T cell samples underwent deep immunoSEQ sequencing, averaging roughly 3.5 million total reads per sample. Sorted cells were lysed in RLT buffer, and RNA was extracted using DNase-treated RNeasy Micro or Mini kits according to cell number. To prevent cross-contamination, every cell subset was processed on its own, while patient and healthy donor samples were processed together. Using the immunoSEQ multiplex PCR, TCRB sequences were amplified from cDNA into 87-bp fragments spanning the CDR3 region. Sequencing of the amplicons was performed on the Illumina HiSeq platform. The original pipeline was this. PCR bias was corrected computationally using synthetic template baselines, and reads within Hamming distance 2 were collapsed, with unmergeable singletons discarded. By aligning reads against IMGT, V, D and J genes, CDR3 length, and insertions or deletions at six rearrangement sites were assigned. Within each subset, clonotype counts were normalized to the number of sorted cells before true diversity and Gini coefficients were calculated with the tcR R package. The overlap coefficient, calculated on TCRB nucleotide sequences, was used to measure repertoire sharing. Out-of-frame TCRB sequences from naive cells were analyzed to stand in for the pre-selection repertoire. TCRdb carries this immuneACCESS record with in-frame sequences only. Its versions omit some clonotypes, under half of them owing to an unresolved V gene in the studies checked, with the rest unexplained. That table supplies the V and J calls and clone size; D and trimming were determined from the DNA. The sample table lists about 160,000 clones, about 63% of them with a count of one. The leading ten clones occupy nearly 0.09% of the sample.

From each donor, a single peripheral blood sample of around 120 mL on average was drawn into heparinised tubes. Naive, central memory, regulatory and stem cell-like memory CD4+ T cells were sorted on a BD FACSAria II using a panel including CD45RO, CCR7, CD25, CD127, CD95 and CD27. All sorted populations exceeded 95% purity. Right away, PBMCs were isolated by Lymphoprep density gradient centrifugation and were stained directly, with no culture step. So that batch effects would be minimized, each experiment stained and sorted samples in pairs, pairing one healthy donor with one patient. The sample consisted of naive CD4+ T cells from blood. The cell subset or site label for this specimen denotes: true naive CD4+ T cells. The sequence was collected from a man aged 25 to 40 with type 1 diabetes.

The CDR3 is CASSIAGLYYEQYF. The DNA is TGCGCCAGCAGCATAGCGGGGCTGTACTACGAGCAGTACTTC. The chain uses TRBV5-1 and TRBJ2-7, and 8 junctional nucleotides match TRBD2. The germline V gene sets CDR1 to SGHRS and CDR2 to YFSETQ. From V the trimming removes 4 bases and from J it removes 3 bases, while the gene matches leave 6 bases of the junction unaccounted for. Spanning cysteine to phenylalanine, the CDR3 consists of 14 amino acids. The kept DNA is CDR3 alone, 42 bases in frame from the first base. Beyond the CDR3, the reference TRBV5-1 and TRBJ2-7 genes provide the residues; the full variable domain reads: KAGVTQTPRYLIKTRGQQVTLSCSPISGHRSVSWYQQTPGQGLQFLFEYFSETQRNKGNFPGRFSGRQFSNSRSEMNVSTLELGDSALYLCASSIAGLYYEQYFGPGTRLTVT.